The next 11 T cell receptor beta chains were all read from a single sample in a study of Ad26.COV2.S vaccination and SARS-CoV-2 variants. Profiling relied on immunoSEQ multiplex PCR, and the TCRdb table lists in-frame clones only, not all of them. This table has approximately 140,000 clones, 70% to 90% appearing once. Sequencing was performed on peripheral blood, taken after recovery from COVID-19. These receptors were collected from a human donor who had recovered from COVID-19.

The V and J genes are TRBV19 and TRBJ1-2; TRBD1 aligns across 7 bases. The junction had 8 bases not matched to a gene; V was cut back by 4 bases and J by 6 bases. The CDR3 has 14 amino acids. The germline CDR1 and CDR2 sequences are LNHDA and SQIVND (reference sequence). In DNA form, the CDR3 reads TGTGCCAGTAGTACGGACCGGGACAGCGATGGCTACACCTTC. Translated: CASSTDRDSDGYTF.

The J gene is TRBJ1-5, the V gene TRBV4-1, with 8 bases aligning to TRBD1. The germline CDR1 and CDR2 sequences are MGHRA and YSYEKL. J was trimmed by 7 bases and V by 5 bases; bases with no gene match: 10. This CDR3 has 15 amino acids. The CDR3 nucleotides are TGCGCCAGCAGCTCAATCCCGGGACAGGCGCAGCCCCAGCATTTT. Residues: CASSSIPGQAQPQHF.

The chain uses TRBV25-1 and TRBJ2-7; D may correspond to TRBD1 or TRBD2 (5 bases each). CDR3 length: 14 residues. Germline V gives CDR1 MGHDK, CDR2 SYGVNS. V dropped 6 bases and J dropped 2 bases, with 14 bases sitting between them. The CDR3 here is CASSPGTITYEQYF. CDR3 DNA: TGTGCCAGCAGCCCCGGGACCATAACCTACGAGCAGTACTTC.

The chain is built from TRBV11-2 and TRBJ1-3; D unclear. V was trimmed by 0 bases and J by 4 bases, leaving 4 bases between them. In germline, CDR1 is SGHAT, CDR2 FQNNGV. The CDR3 spans 13 residues. The CDR3 sequence: CASSLDWGNTIYF. The CDR3 DNA is TGTGCCAGCAGCTTAGATTGGGGAAACACCATATATTTT.

The V gene is TRBV28, the J gene TRBJ1-2; unclear D gene. V lost 5 bases and J 5 bases, leaving 9 bases between the germline ends. The CDR3 contains 12 residues. The germline V gene has CDR1 MDHEN and CDR2 SYDVKM. As DNA, the CDR3 is TGTGCCAGCAGTGTGAGCAGTTATGGCTACACCTTC. Translation gives CASSVSSYGYTF.

The chain carries TRBV18 and TRBJ2-1; 7 bases agree with TRBD1. The CDR3 spans 13 residues. Per the germline V gene, CDR1 is KGHSH and CDR2 is LQKENI. V dropped 3 bases and J dropped 9; count of bases not matched to a gene: 5. CDR3 loop: CASSPKGAGEQFF. CDR3 coding DNA: TGTGCCAGCTCACCTAAGGGGGCAGGTGAGCAGTTCTTC.

The V and J genes are TRBV6-5 and TRBJ1-4; D not resolved. Germline CDR1 MNHEY, CDR2 SVGAGI. This CDR3 is 14 amino acids long. Trimming pared 6 bases from V and 0 bases from J, leaving 8 bases between. The CDR3 DNA follows: TGTGCCAGCAGCATCAACCCAACTAATGAAAAACTGTTTTTT. It translates to CASSINPTNEKLFF.

The chain carries TRBV15 and TRBJ2-7; D is uncertain. Germline CDR1 and CDR2: LNHNV and YYDKDF (reference sequence). This CDR3 contains 13 residues. Trimming pared 1 base from V and 4 bases from J, leaving 8 bases between. This CDR3 is CATSRGPLYEQYF. The CDR3 coding sequence is TGTGCCACCAGCAGAGGGCCCCTATACGAGCAGTACTTC.

This chain connects TRBV5-5 to TRBJ2-1; the match to TRBD2 covers 10 bases. V shed 4 bases and J 5 bases; nucleotides not matched to a gene: 9. This CDR3 has 16 residues. Germline V lookup: CDR1 SGHKS, CDR2 YYEKEE (reference sequence). Here the CDR3 reads CASSTSLAGYHNEQFF. Here the CDR3 DNA reads TGTGCCAGCAGCACCTCACTAGCGGGGTACCACAATGAGCAGTTCTTC.

The chain links TRBV6-2 or TRBV6-3 to TRBJ2-5; D call uncertain. Trimming left V 1 base short and J 5 bases short, with 5 bases between. Per germline, CDR1 MNHEY and CDR2 SVGEGT. The CDR3 extends over 12 amino acids. CDR3 region: CASSYFGETQYF. The CDR3 DNA follows: TGTGCCAGCAGTTACTTTGGGGAGACCCAGTACTTC.

The genes are TRBV5-1 and TRBJ1-1; no reliable D call. The CDR3 runs 14 residues. Germline values: CDR1 SGHRS, CDR2 YFSETQ. V shed 0 bases and J shed 0 bases, with 6 bases lying between them. The CDR3 coding sequence is TGCGCCAGCAGCTTGGGGCCGATGAACACTGAAGCTTTCTTT. Its translation is CASSLGPMNTEAFF.